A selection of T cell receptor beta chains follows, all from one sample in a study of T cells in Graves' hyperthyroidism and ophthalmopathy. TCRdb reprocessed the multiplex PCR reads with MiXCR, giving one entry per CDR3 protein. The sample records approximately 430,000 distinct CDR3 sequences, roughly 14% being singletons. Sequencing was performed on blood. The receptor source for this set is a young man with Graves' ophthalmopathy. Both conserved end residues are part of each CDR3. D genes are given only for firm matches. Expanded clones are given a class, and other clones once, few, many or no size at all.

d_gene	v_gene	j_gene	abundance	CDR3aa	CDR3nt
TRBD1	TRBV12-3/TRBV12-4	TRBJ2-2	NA	CASSRRQGRTGELFF	TGTGCCAGCAGTCGCCGACAGGGTCGCACCGGGGAGCTGTTTTTT
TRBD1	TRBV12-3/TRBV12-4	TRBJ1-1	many	CASRPTGMNTEAFF	TGTGCCAGCAGGCCGACAGGGATGAACACTGAAGCTTTCTTT
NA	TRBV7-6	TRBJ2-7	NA	CASSLGKGGGSYEQYF	TGTGCCAGCAGCTTAGGGAAGGGAGGGGGGTCCTACGAGCAGTACTTC
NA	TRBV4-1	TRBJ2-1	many	CASSQVRYNEQFF	TGCGCCAGCAGCCAAGTACGTTATAATGAGCAGTTCTTC
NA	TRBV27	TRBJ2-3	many	CASSFVGSTDTQYF	TGTGCCAGCAGTTTTGTGGGGAGCACAGATACGCAGTATTTT
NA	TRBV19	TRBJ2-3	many	CASSIGVAGTDTQYF	TGTGCCAGTAGTATTGGGGTTGCCGGCACAGATACGCAGTATTTT
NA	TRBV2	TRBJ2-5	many	CGLVGRGQETQYF	TGTGGCCTAGTTGGAAGGGGCCAAGAGACCCAGTACTTC
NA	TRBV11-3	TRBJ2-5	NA	CASRGREEETQYF	TGTGCCAGCAGGGGCAGGGAGGAAGAGACCCAGTACTTC
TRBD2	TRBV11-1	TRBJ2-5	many	CASSLETGTSFETQYF	TGTGCCAGCAGCTTAGAGACCGGGACTAGCTTCGAGACCCAGTACTTC
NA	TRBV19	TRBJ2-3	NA	CASSIDGLARNTDTQYF	TGTGCCAGTAGTATAGATGGGCTAGCGAGGAACACAGATACGCAGTATTTT
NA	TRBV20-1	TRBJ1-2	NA	CSARVGQHYGYTF	TGCAGTGCTAGAGTGGGTCAGCACTATGGCTACACCTTC
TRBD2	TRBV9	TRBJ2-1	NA	CASSNNPTFGLAAPKSSYNEQFF	TGTGCCAGCAGCAACAACCCCACCTTTGGACTAGCGGCCCCCAAGAGCTCCTACAATGAGCAGTTCTTC
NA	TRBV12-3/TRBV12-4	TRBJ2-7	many	CASTLDGTGLYEQYF	TGTGCCAGCACCCTAGACGGCACCGGTCTCTACGAGCAGTACTTC